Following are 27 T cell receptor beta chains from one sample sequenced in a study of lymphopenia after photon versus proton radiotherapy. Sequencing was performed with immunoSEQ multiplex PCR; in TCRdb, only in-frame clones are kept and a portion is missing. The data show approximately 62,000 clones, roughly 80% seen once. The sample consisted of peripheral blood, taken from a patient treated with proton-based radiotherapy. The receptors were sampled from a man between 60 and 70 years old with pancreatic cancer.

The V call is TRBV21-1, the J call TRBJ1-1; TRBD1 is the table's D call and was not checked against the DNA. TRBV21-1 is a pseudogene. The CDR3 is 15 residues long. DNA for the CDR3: TGTGCCAGAAACTTCGACAGGGGATTGAACACTGAAGCTTTCTTT. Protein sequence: CARNFDRGLNTEAFF.

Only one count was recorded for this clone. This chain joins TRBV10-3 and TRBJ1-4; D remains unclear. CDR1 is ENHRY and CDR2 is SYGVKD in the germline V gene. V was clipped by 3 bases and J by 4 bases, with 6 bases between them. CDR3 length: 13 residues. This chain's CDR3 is CAISDSFNEKLFF. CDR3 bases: TGTGCCATCAGTGACAGCTTTAATGAAAAACTGTTTTTT.

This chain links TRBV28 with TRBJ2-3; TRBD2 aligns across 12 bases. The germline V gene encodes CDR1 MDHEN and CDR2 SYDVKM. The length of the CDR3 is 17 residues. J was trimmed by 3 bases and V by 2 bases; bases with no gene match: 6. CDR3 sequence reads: CASSLLAGGRGTDTQYF. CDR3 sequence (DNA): TGTGCCAGCAGTTTACTAGCGGGAGGGCGGGGGACAGATACGCAGTATTTT.

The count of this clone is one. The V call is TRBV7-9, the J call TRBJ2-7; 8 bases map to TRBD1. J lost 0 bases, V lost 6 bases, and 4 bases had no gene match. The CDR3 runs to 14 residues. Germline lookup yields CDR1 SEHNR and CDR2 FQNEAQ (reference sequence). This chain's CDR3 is CASSRQGPSYEQYF. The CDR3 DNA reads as TGTGCCAGCAGTCGACAGGGGCCCTCCTACGAGCAGTACTTC. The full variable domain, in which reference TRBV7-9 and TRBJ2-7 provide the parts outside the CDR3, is DTGVSQNPRHKITKRGQNVTFRCDPISEHNRLYWYRQTLGQGPEFLTYFQNEAQLEKSRLLSDRFSAERPKGSFSTLEIQRTEQGDSAMYLCASSRQGPSYEQYFGPGTRLTVT.

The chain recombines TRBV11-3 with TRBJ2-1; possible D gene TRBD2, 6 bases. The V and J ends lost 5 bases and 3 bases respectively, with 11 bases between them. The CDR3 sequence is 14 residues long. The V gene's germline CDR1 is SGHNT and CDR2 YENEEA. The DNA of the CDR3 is TGTGCCAGCAGCCCCCTCGGGGGCTACAATGAGCAGTTCTTC. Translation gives CASSPLGGYNEQFF.

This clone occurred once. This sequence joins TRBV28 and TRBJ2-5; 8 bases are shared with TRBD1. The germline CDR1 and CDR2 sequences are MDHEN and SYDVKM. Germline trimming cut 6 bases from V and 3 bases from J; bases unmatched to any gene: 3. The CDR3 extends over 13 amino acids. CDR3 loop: CASRRQGKETQYF. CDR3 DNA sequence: TGTGCCAGCAGGAGACAGGGGAAAGAGACCCAGTACTTC. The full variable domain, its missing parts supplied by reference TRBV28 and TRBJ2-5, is DVKVTQSSRYLVKRTGEKVFLECVQDMDHENMFWYRQDPGLGLRLIYFSYDVKMKEKGDIPEGYSVSREKKERFSLILESASTNQTSMYLCASRRQGKETQYFGPGTRLLVL.

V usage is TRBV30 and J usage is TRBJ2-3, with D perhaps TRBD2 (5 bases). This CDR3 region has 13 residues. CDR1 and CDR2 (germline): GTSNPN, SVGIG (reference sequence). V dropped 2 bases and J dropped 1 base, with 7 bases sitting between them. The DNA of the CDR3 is TGTGCCTGGAGTAGCGGAGGCACAGATACGCAGTATTTT. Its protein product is CAWSSGGTDTQYF.

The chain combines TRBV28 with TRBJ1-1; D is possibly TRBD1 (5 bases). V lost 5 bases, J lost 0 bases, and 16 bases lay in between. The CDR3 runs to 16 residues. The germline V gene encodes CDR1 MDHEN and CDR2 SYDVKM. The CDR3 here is CASSLLTVTMNTEAFF. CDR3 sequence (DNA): TGTGCCAGCAGTCTATTGACAGTTACCATGAACACTGAAGCTTTCTTT.

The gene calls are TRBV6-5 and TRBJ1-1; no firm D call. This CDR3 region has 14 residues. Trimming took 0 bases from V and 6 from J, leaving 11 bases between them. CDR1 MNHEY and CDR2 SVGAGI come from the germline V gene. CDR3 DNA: TGTGCCAGCAGTTACTCGAGTAAAGAATCTGAAGCTTTCTTT. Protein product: CASSYSSKESEAFF.

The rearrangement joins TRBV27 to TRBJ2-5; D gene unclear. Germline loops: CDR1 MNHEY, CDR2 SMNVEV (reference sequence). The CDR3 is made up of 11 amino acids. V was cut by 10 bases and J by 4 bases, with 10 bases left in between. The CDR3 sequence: CATAIGETQYF. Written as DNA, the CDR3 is TGTGCCACTGCCATAGGAGAGACCCAGTACTTC.

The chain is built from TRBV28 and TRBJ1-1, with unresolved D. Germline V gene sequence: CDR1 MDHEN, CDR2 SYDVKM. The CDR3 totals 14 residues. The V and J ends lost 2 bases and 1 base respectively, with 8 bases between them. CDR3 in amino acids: CASSLVQRNTEAFF. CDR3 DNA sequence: TGTGCCAGCAGTTTAGTACAACGGAACACTGAAGCTTTCTTT.

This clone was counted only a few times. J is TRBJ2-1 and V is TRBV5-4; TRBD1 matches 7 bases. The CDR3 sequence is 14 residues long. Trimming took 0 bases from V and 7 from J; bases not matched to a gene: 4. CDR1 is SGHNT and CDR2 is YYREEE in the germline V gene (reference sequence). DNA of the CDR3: TGTGCCAGCAGCTTGGCAGGGACAGCTAATGAGCAGTTCTTC. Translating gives CASSLAGTANEQFF.

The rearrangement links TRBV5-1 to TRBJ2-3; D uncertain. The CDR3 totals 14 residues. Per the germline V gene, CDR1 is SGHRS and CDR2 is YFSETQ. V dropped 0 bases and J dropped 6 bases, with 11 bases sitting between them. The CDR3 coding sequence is TGCGCCAGCAGCTTGGAAGCGAGTGAGGATACGCAGTATTTT. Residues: CASSLEASEDTQYF.

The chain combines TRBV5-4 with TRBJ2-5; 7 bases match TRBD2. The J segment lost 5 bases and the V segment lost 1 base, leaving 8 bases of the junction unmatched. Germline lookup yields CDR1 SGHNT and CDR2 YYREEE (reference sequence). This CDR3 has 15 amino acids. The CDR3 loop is CASSLRGSSGETQYF. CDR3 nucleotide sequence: TGTGCCAGCAGCTTGCGAGGGAGTAGCGGGGAGACCCAGTACTTC.

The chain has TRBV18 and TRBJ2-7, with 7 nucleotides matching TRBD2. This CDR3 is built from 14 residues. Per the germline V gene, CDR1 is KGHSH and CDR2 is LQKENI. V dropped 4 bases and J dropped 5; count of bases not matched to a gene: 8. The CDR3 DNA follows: TGTGCCAGCTCACTCTCGTCAGGGAGGGACGAGCAGTACTTC. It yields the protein CASSLSSGRDEQYF.

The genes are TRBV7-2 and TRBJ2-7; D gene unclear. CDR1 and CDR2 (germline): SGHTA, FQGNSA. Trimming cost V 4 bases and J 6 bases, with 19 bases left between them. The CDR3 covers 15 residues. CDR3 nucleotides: TGTGCCAGCAGCTCCCTCCCAACCCTCAACACCGAGCAGTACTTC. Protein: CASSSLPTLNTEQYF.

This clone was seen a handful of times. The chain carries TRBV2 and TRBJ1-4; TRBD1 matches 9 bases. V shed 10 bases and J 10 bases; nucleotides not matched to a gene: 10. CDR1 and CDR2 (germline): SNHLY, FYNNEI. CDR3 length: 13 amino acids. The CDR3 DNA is TGTGCCACCAGAATTACAGGGGGCAGAAAACTGTTTTTT. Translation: CATRITGGRKLFF. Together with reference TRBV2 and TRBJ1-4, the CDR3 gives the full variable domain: EPEVTQTPSHQVTQMGQEVILRCVPISNHLYFYWYRQILGQKVEFLVSFYNNEISEKSEIFDDQFSVERPDGSNFTLKIRSTKLEDSAMYFCATRITGGRKLFFGSGTQLSVL.

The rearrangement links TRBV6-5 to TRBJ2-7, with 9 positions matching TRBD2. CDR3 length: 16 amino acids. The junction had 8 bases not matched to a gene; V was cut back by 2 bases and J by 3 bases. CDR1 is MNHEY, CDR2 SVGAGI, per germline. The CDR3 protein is CASSYGSSGGLYEQYF. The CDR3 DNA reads TGTGCCAGCAGTTACGGGAGTAGCGGGGGTCTCTACGAGCAGTACTTC.

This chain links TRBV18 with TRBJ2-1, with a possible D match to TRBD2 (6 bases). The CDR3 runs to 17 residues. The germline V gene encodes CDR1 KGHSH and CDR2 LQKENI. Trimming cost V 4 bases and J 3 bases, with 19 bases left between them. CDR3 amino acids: CASSLLPGAGSYNEQFF. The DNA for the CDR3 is TGTGCCAGCTCACTCCTACCCGGGGCGGGAAGCTACAATGAGCAGTTCTTC.

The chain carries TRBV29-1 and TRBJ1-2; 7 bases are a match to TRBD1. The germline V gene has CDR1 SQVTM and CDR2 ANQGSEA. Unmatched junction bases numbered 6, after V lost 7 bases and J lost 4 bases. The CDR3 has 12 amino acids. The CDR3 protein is CSAPQGGYGYTF. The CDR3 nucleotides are TGCAGCGCCCCCCAGGGGGGCTATGGCTACACCTTC.

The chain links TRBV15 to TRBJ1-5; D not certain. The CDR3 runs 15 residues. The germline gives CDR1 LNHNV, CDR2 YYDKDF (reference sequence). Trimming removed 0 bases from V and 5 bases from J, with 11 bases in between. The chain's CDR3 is CATSRDWKQDQPQHF. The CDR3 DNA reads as TGTGCCACCAGCAGAGATTGGAAGCAGGATCAGCCCCAGCATTTT.

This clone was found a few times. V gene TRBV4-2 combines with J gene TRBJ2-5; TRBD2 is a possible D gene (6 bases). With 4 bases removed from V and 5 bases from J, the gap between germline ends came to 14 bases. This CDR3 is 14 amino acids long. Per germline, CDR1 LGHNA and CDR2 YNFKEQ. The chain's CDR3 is CASSPSGEMETQYF. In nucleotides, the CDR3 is TGTGCCAGCAGCCCCTCGGGGGAGATGGAGACCCAGTACTTC.

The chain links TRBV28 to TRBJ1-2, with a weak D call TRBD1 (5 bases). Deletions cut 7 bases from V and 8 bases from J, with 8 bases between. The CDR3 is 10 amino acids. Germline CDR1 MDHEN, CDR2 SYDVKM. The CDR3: CASKGRGYTF. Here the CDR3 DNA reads TGTGCCAGCAAGGGGCGGGGCTACACCTTC.

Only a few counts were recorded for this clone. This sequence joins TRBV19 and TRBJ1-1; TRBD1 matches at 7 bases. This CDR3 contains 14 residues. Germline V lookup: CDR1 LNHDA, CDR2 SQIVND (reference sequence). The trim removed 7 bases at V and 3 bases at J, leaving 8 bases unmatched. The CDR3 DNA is TGTGCCAGTAAGAGACCTGGGACAGACACTGAAGCTTTCTTT. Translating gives CASKRPGTDTEAFF.

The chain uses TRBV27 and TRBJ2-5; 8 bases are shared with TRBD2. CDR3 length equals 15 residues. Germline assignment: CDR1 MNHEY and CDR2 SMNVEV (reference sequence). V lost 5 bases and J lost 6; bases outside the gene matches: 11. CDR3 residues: CASSVGSGSVKTQYF. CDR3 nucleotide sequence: TGTGCCAGCAGTGTAGGGAGCGGGAGTGTGAAGACCCAGTACTTC.

CDR3 nucleotides: TGTGCCACCAGCAGAGACAGGGGAGGAACTGAAGCTTTCTTT. Amino acids: CATSRDRGGTEAFF. The chain uses TRBV15 and TRBJ1-1, with D possibly matching TRBD1 (6 bases). Germline V gives CDR1 LNHNV, CDR2 YYDKDF (reference sequence). This CDR3 spans 14 amino acids. The V and J ends lost 0 bases and 5 bases respectively, with 10 bases between them.

The chain's CDR3 is CASSDWGANQPQHF. The CDR3 DNA reads as TGTGCCAGCAGTGATTGGGGAGCCAATCAGCCCCAGCATTTT. This sequence joins TRBV6-1 and TRBJ1-5; no reliable D call. The length of the CDR3 is 14 residues. Germline CDR1 MNHNS, CDR2 SASEGT. Trimming cost V 3 bases and J 3 bases, with 9 bases left between them.